This TCR beta chain comes out of a study of T cells in Graves' hyperthyroidism and ophthalmopathy. Study-wide results and caveats: Onset of ophthalmopathy came a median approximately 6.9 months after the model predicted it.

Hyperthyroidism patients were newly diagnosed, had disease duration under 2 months, and were aged 18 to 65 years. On the basis of clinical symptoms, serum thyroxine and TRAb, thyroid ultrasound and orbital computed tomography, diagnoses were made. Deletions cut 7 bases from V and 6 bases from J, with 16 bases between. This CDR3 has 14 amino acids. Germline V gives CDR1 MNHNS, CDR2 SASEGT. Amplified regions were TCR beta CDR3 sequences from RNA transcripts. TCR CDR3 regions were first amplified by RT-PCR with HTBI primers. TCRdb processed the multiplex PCR reads anew with MiXCR; each CDR3 protein has one entry. The sample records some 250,000 distinct CDR3 sequences, more than 12% being singletons. This clonotype has ten or more counts. Its antigen is currently unknown.

This clonotype was obtained from a woman in her forties with Graves' hyperthyroidism that later progressed to Graves' ophthalmopathy. The sample comprised blood. The genes are TRBV6-1 and TRBJ1-5; D is perhaps TRBD1 (5 bases). In nucleotides, the CDR3 is TGTGCCAGCACTGGAGGGAGAGGGACTCAGCCCCAGCATTTT. Translating gives CASTGGRGTQPQHF.